The clone carrying this TCR beta chain has only a few counts. Its antigen remains unidentified. Genes and germline come from the mouse. The read terminates 1 residue ahead of where the CDR3 ends, so the germline J gene completes it. This CDR3 contains 13 residues. CDR1 is SNHLY, CDR2 FYNGKV, per germline (reference sequence). The V end was cut by 7 bases, the J end by 1 base, with 10 bases between. The sample originates from a study of tissue T cells after allogeneic stem cell transplantation. Study conclusions and caveats: Which tissue TCRs were alloreactive or antigen-specific was not determined. Some clones might be persisting host cells. Shared clones across patients were few; motif clustering revealed tissue-specific shared signatures.

The time point was: mouse harvest day 7 after allogeneic transplant. Mouse grafts combined 10^7 T-cell-depleted bone marrow cells with 10^6 splenic CD5+ T cells. Mice had MHC-mismatched B6 into BALB/c GVHD, sampled day 7 or 14. Some clones are missing from TCRdb's copy, which holds only in-frame ones; the method was immunoSEQ multiplex PCR. The table shows around 6,800 clones, with approximately 52% occurring only once. Specimen: lymph node tissue. This rearrangement joins TRBV3 to TRBJ1-2; no reliable D call. The sequence was collected from a female BALB/c mouse given C57BL/6 T cells with graft-versus-host disease after an allogeneic hematopoietic cell transplant. The CDR3 DNA, read in part, is TGTGCCAGCAACCCTACACGAAACTCCGACTACACC. This sequence encodes CASNPTRNSDYT. The CDR3 in full is CASNPTRNSDYTF.